The source of this T cell receptor beta chain is a study of T cells in Graves' hyperthyroidism and ophthalmopathy. Patients aged 18 to 65 had newly diagnosed hyperthyroidism that had lasted under 2 months. The blood sample was taken at first hyperthyroidism diagnosis, before any ophthalmopathy symptoms. Amplified TCR beta CDR3 regions came from RNA transcripts. First-round RT-PCR with HTBI primers amplified the TCR CDR3 region. One entry per CDR3 protein, called by TCRdb with MiXCR from the multiplex PCR reads. In the table there are hundreds of thousands of distinct CDR3 sequences, 15% to 18% of which are singletons. Of note for this clonotype: Germline is not matched at one junction end, which may reflect a read error.

Germline CDR1 and CDR2: DFQATT and SNEGSKA (reference sequence). The CDR3 is 14 residues long. The sample comprised blood. This clonotype was sampled from a woman aged 18-29 years with Graves' hyperthyroidism that later progressed to Graves' ophthalmopathy. The chain employs TRBV20-1 and TRBJ2-7, with no clear D. CDR3 loop: CSAGESLSSYEQYF. As DNA, the CDR3 is TGCAGTGCTGGAGAAAGCCTCTCCTCCTACGAGCAGTACTTC.